This T cell receptor (beta chain) originates from a study of monozygotic twins with inflammatory bowel disease. General observations from the study: No difference in repertoire similarity was seen between concordant and discordant twins, possibly because power was limited. Among T cells, the various subtypes were not distinguishable.

Points on this clonotype: What it binds is unknown.

TCRdb reanalyzed the 5' RACE reads, giving one entry per CDR3 protein sequence and no DNA. The data include 110,000 to 150,000 distinct CDR3 sequences; the top ten clones carry roughly 1.2%. Isolation of total RNA was performed on whole blood, with no prior T cell sorting. The germline V gene has CDR1 LNHDA and CDR2 SQIVND (reference sequence). This CDR3 has 12 residues. This TCR derives from a human donor with ulcerative colitis or Crohn's disease, or a healthy co-twin of an affected twin (not recorded which). The material sequenced was blood. This chain uses TRBV19 with TRBJ2-7. CDR3 protein: CASSIVADEQYF. The variable domain in full, completed from reference TRBV19 and TRBJ2-7, reads DGGITQSPKYLFRKEGQNVTLSCEQNLNHDAMYWYRQDPGQGLRLIYYSQIVNDFQKGDIAEGYSVSREKKESFPLTVTSAQKNPTAFYLCASSIVADEQYFGPGTRLTVT.